This T cell receptor beta chain stems from a study of blood T cell repertoires in COVID-19. Germline trimming cut 4 bases from V and 3 bases from J; bases unmatched to any gene: 8. Germline V gene lookup returns CDR1 MNHNY and CDR2 SVGAGI (reference sequence). The CDR3 consists of 15 residues. The count of this clone is one. Here immunoSEQ multiplex PCR was the method, and the copy in TCRdb shows in-frame clones only, minus some. The sample lists about 150,000 clones, roughly 87% occurring once. The V gene is TRBV6-6, the J gene TRBJ1-2; 7 bases line up with TRBD1. Sequenced material: PBMCs or T cells enriched from blood (not recorded which). The clonotype was recovered from a woman aged 40 to 50 who had been exposed to COVID-19. The CDR3 loop is CASSSGQLYDYGYTF. CDR3 nucleotide sequence: TGTGCCAGCAGTTCGGGACAGCTCTACGACTATGGCTACACCTTC.